This T cell receptor beta chain derives from a study of identical twins. Study-level results: For monozygotic twins, models underestimated out-of-frame TCR alpha sharing. Alpha sequences that were out-of-frame and twin-shared showed an excess of low generation probability. It was possible that invariant MAIT and iNKT cells partly confounded the zero-insertion analyses.

Template switching introduced a universal primer site, and the cDNA bore unique molecular identifiers. MiXCR, run by TCRdb on the 5' RACE reads, gives a single entry per CDR3 protein. Of just under 650,000 distinct CDR3 sequences in the sample, under 8.5% were seen once. This clonotype was seen a handful of times. The antigen is not known. The CDR3 is 15 amino acids. J was trimmed by 4 bases and V by 2 bases; bases with no gene match: 4. Germline V CDR1 and CDR2: SGHRS, YFSETQ. The sample was also reused in another study, on yellow fever vaccine responses in identical twins.

The origin of this receptor is a woman between 18 and 30 years old in good health. V and J are TRBV5-1 and TRBJ2-3; 10 bases fit TRBD2. The specimen sequenced was PBMCs. This chain's CDR3 is CASSFSGGSSDTQYF. CDR3 nucleotide sequence: TGCGCCAGCAGCTTTAGCGGGGGGTCTTCAGATACGCAGTATTTT. Based on the CDR3 plus reference TRBV5-1 and TRBJ2-3, the full variable domain is KAGVTQTPRYLIKTRGQQVTLSCSPISGHRSVSWYQQTPGQGLQFLFEYFSETQRNKGNFPGRFSGRQFSNSRSEMNVSTLELGDSALYLCASSFSGGSSDTQYFGPGTRLTVL.